This TCR beta chain was captured by sequencing in a study of cytomegalovirus exposure and HLA in healthy donors. Findings and caveats of the study: The investigators catalogued 164 TCR beta chains as cytomegalovirus-associated. In an earlier analysis, in some 600 donors, most V segments appeared productive either ~87% or ~30% of the time.

On this clone itself: What it binds is not known.

The CDR3 length is 16 residues. Trimming took 0 bases from V and 2 from J, leaving 13 bases between them. Germline lookup yields CDR1 MGHRA and CDR2 YSYEKL. The primer mix had 60 Vbeta and 13 Jbeta primers. Profiling relied on immunoSEQ multiplex PCR, and the TCRdb table lists in-frame clones only, not all of them. The table has about 89,000 clones, 85% seen once. This receptor was obtained from a man in his forties or fifties in good health and CMV-seropositive. The chain links TRBV4-1 to TRBJ2-5; TRBD1 is a possible D gene (5 bases). The sample comprised PBMCs. The CDR3 is CASSQDRGQGQETQYF. As DNA, the CDR3 is TGCGCCAGCAGCCAAGATCGCGGACAAGGACAAGAGACCCAGTACTTC.